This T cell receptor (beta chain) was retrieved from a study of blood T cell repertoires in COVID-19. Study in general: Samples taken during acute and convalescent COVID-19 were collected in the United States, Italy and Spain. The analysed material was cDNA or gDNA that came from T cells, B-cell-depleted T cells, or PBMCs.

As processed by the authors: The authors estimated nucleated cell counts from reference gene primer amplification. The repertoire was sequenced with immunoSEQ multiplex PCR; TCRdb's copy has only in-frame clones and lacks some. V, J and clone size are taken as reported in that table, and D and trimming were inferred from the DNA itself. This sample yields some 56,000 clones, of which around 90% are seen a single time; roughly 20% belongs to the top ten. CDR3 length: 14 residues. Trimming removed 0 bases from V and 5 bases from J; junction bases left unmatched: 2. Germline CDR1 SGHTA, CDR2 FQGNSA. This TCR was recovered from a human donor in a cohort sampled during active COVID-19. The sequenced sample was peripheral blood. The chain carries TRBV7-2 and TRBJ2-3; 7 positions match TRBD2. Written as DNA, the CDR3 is TGTGCCAGCAGCTTAGCGAGCGGGGTAGATACGCAGTATTTT. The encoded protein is CASSLASGVDTQYF.